This TCR beta chain is drawn from a study of early T cells in non-severe SARS-CoV-2 infection. Each CDR3 protein gets one entry after TCRdb re-called the 5' RACE reads with MiXCR. Of about 36,000 distinct CDR3 sequences listed, 6% to 8.5% are singletons. This clonotype was found many times. Germline CDR1 and CDR2: SGHAT and FQDESV (reference sequence). Trimming removed 4 bases from V and 6 bases from J, with 13 bases in between. The length of the CDR3 is 14 residues. V and J are TRBV11-1 and TRBJ2-1; D gene unclear. The sequenced sample was whole blood, obtained at baseline. The receptor's source is an adult who was a healthcare worker with PCR-confirmed SARS-CoV-2 infection or an uninfected control (not recorded which). The CDR3, as DNA: TGTGCCAGCAGCTACGACTCCGGCTCCAATGAGCAGTTCTTC. Amino acid sequence: CASSYDSGSNEQFF.